The rows below give T cell receptor beta chains drawn from one sample of a study of CD4 T cells in relation to SARS-CoV-2 and coronaviruses. No antigen has been identified for these receptors. Libraries were prepared by immunoSEQ multiplex PCR; TCRdb keeps only in-frame clonotypes and omits some of them. The profile covers 26,000 or so clones, with 74% appearing a single time and roughly a quarter taken by the ten largest. The sample was CD4+ T cells from PBMCs, cultured in vitro. Receptors were obtained from a human donor in good health. The CDR3 runs from the conserved cysteine through the conserved F or W. D genes are given only for firm matches.

V gene,J gene,D gene,CDR3 protein,CDR3 DNA
TRBV3-1/TRBV3-2,TRBJ2-1,TRBD2,CASSQEITGTSGRHNEQFF,TGTGCCAGCAGCCAAGAAATTACCGGGACTAGCGGGAGGCACAATGAGCAGTTCTTC
TRBV30,TRBJ1-2,NA,CAWSTKILSIRVPYGYTF,TGTGCCTGGAGTACAAAAATCCTCTCTATTAGGGTACCCTATGGCTACACCTTC
TRBV28,TRBJ2-1,TRBD2,CFSGSANEQFF,TGCTTTAGCGGGAGTGCCAATGAGCAGTTCTTC
TRBV5-5,TRBJ1-2,NA,CASSPLAHYGYTF,TGTGCCAGCAGCCCACTGGCGCACTATGGCTACACCTTC
TRBV7-8,TRBJ1-5,TRBD1,CASSRDRGYSNQPQHF,TGTGCCAGCAGCCGGGACAGGGGATATAGCAATCAGCCCCAGCATTTT
TRBV9,TRBJ1-6,NA,CASSASTGNNSPLHF,TGTGCCAGCAGCGCGAGTACAGGGAATAATTCACCCCTCCACTTT
TRBV12-5,TRBJ2-6,NA,CASDTSSGANVLTF,TGTGCTAGTGACACAAGCTCTGGGGCCAACGTCCTGACTTTC
TRBV4-2,TRBJ2-1,NA,CASSQDPGRRDNEQFF,TGTGCCAGCAGCCAAGACCCAGGGCGGAGGGACAATGAGCAGTTCTTC
TRBV2,TRBJ1-5,TRBD1,CASRATGDQPQHF,TGTGCCAGCAGGGCTACAGGGGATCAGCCCCAGCATTTT
TRBV29-1,TRBJ1-2,NA,CSVPPNYGYTF,TGCAGCGTCCCTCCGAACTATGGCTACACCTTC